This TCR beta chain appears in the sequencing data of a study of shared clonotypes between healthy human individuals. Study-wide results and caveats: Clonotype sharing among donors likely depends on sequencing depth. The represented genetic and exposure-history diversity was limited by the small number of donors.

Worth noting for this clone: Its antigen is currently unknown.

Germline V CDR1 and CDR2: SGHTA, FQGNSA. V shed 5 bases, J shed 2 bases, and the junction held 6 bases outside the gene matches. This CDR3 has 15 amino acids. In the original workflow: Junction-only sequences without quality scores were provided by ImmunoSEQ, so filtering was different. Clones were read by immunoSEQ multiplex PCR, and TCRdb kept only the in-frame ones, dropping some. V and J calls and clone size follow that table, whereas D and trimming were derived from the DNA. Of about 480,000 clones in the sample, 79% were seen once. The specimen sequenced was PBMCs. V and J are TRBV7-2 and TRBJ2-1, with 7 nucleotides matching TRBD2. This receptor was obtained from a woman aged 40 to 50 in good health. Some clones in this sample may be carry-over from other donors' samples. CDR3 in DNA: TGTGCCAGCAGCCCTGGAGGGAGGGCCTACAATGAGCAGTTCTTC. This translates into CASSPGGRAYNEQFF.